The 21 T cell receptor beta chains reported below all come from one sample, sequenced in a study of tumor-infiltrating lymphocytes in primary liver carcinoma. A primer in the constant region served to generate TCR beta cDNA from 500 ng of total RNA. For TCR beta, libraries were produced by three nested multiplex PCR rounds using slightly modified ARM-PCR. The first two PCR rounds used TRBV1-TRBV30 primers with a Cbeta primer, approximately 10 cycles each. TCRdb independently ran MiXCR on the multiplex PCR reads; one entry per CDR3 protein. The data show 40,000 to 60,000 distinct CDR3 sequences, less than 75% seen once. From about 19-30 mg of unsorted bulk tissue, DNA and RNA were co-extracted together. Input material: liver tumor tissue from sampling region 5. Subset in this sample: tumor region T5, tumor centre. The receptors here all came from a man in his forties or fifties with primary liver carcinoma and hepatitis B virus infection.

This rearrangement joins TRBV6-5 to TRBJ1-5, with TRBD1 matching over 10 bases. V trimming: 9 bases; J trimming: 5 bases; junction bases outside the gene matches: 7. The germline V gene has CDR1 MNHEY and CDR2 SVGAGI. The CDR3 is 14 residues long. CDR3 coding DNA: TGTGCCAGTAGTATTGGGACAGGGGATCAGCCCCAGCATTTT. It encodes CASSIGTGDQPQHF.

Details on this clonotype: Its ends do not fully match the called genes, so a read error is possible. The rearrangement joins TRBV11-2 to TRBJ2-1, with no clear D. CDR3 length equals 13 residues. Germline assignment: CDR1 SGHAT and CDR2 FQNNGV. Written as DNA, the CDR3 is TGTGCCAGCAGCTTAAATGATGCCTGTAAGCAGTCCTTC. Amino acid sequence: CASSLNDACKQSF.

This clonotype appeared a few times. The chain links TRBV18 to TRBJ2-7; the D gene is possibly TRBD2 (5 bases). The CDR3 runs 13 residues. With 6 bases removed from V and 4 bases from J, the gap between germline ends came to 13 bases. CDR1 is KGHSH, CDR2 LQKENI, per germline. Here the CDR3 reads CASSPDYLYEQYF. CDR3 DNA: TGTGCCAGCTCCCCCGACTACCTATACGAGCAGTACTTC.

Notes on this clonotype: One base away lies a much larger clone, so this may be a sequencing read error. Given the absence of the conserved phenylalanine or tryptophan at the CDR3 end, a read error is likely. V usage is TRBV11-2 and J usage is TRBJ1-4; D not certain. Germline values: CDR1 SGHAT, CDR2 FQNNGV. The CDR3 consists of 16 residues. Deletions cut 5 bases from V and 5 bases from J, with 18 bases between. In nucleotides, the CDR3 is TGTGCCAGCAGCAAGACTCCAGGAGGAACAAATGAAAAACTGTTTTAT. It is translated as CASSKTPGGTNEKLFY.

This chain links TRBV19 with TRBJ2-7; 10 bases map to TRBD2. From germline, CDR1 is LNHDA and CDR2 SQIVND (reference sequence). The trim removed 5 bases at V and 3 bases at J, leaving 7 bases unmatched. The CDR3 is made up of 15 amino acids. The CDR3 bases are TGTGCCAGTAGTCCACGGACTAGCGGCTTCTACGAGCAGTACTTC. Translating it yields CASSPRTSGFYEQYF.

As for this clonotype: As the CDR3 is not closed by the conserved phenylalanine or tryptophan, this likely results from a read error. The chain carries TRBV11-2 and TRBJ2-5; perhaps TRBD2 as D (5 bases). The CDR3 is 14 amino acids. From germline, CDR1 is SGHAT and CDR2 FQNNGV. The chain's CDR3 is CVSSSTGILLSQYL. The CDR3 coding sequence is TGTGTCAGCAGCTCGACGGGGATATTATTGTCTCAGTACCTC.

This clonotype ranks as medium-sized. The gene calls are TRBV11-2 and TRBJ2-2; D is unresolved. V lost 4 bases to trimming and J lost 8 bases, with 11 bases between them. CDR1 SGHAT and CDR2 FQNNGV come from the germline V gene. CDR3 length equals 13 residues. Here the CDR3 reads CASSWVLLGELFF. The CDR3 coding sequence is TGTGCCAGCAGCTGGGTCCTTCTTGGGGAGCTGTTTTTT. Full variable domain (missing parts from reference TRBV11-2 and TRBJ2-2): EAGVAQSPRYKIIEKRQSVAFWCNPISGHATLYWYQQILGQGPKLLIQFQNNGVVDDSQLPKDRFSAERLKGVDSTLKIQPAKLEDSAVYLCASSWVLLGELFFGEGSRLTVL.

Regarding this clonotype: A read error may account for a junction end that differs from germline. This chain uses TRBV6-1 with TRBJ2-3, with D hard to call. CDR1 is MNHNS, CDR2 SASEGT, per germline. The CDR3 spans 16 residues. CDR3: CASNQLAGLTTDMQYF. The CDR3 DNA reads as TGTGCCAGCAATCAATTAGCAGGTTTAACAACAGATATGCAGTATTTT.

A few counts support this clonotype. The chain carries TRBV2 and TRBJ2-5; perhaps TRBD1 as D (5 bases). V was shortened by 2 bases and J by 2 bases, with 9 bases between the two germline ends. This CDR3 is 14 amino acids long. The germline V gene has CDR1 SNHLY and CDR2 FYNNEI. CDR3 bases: TGTGCCAGCAGTGAAAATAGGGGACAAGAGACCCAGTACTTC. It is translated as CASSENRGQETQYF.

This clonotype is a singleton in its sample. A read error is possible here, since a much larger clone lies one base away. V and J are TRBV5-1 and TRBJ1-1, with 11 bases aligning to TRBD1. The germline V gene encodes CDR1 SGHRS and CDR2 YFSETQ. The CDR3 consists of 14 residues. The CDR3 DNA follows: TGCGCCAGCAGCTACCGGACAGGGGGCACTCAAGCTTTCTTT. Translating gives CASSYRTGGTQAFF.

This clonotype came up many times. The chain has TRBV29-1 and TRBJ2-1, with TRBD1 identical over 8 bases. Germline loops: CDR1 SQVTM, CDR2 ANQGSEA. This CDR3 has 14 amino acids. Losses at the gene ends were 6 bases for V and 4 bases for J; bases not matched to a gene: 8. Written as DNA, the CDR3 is TGCAGCGTGAGGGGACAGGTCCTTTACAATGAGCAGTTCTTC. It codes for CSVRGQVLYNEQFF.

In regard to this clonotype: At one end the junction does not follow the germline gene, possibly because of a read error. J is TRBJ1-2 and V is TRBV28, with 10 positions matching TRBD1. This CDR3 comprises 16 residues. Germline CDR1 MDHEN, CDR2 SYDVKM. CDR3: CANSSGTGDKDYGYTF. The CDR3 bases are TGTGCCAACAGTTCCGGGACAGGGGATAAGGACTATGGCTACACCTTC.

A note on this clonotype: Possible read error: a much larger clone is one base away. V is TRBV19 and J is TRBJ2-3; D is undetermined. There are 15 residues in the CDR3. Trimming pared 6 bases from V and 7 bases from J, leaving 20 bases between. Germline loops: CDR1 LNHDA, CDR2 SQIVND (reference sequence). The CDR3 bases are TGTGCCAGTAGCCGATTCGGTACCGCTACAAATACGCAGTATTTT. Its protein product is CASSRFGTATNTQYF. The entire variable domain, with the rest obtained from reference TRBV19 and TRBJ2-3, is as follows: DGGITQSPKYLFRKEGQNVTLSCEQNLNHDAMYWYRQDPGQGLRLIYYSQIVNDFQKGDIAEGYSVSREKKESFPLTVTSAQKNPTAFYLCASSRFGTATNTQYFGPGTRLTVL.

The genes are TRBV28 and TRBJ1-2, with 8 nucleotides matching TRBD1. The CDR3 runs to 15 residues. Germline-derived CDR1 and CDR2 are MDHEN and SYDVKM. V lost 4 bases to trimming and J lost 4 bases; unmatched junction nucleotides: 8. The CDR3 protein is CASSSVDRGSYGYTF. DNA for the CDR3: TGTGCCAGCAGTTCGGTCGACAGGGGTTCCTATGGCTACACCTTC.

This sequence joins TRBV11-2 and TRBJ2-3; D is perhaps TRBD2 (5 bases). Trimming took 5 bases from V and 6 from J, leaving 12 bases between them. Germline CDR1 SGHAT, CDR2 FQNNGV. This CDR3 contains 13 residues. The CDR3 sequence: CASSPLADDTQYF. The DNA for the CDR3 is TGTGCCAGCAGCCCGCTAGCAGACGATACGCAGTATTTT.

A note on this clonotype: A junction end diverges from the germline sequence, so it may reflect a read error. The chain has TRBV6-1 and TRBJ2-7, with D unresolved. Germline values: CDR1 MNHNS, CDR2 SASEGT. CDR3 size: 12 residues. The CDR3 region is CATSEQSYEQYF. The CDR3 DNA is TGTGCCACCAGTGAGCAGTCCTACGAGCAGTACTTC.

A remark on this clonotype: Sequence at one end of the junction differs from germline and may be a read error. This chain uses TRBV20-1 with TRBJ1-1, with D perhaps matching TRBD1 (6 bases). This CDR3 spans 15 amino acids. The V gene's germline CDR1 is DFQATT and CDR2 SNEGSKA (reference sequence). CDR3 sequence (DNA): TGCAGTGCCCCAAAAGGGGACACCATAAGAACTGAAGCTTCCTTT. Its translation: CSAPKGDTIRTEASF.

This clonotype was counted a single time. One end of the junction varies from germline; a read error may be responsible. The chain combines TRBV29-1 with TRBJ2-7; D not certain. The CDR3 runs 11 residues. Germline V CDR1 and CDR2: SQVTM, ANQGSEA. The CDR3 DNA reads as TGTAGAGGAAGGGTAGCCTACGAGCAGTACTTC. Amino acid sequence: CRGRVAYEQYF.

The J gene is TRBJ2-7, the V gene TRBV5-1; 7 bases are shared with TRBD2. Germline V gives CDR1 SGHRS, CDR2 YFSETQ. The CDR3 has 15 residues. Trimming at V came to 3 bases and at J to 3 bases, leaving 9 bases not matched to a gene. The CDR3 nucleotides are TGCGCCAGCAGCTCGGGAATAGCGGGTTTCTACGAGCAGTACTTC. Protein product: CASSSGIAGFYEQYF.

The CDR3 DNA sequence: TGTGCCAGTAGTAGACAGACTGCCGTCACCGGGGAGCTGTTTTTT. Its translation is CASSRQTAVTGELFF. The chain is built from TRBV19 and TRBJ2-2, with D perhaps matching TRBD1 (5 bases). This CDR3 contains 15 residues. V shed 4 bases and J shed 4 bases, with 13 bases lying between them. Germline V gives CDR1 LNHDA, CDR2 SQIVND (reference sequence).

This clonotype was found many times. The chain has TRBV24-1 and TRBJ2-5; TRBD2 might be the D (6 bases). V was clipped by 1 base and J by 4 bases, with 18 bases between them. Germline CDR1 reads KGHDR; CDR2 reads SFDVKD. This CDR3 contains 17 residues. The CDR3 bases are TGTGCCACCAGTGATTTCCGGGCGGGGAGAGGCCGAGAGACCCAGTACTTC. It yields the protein CATSDFRAGRGRETQYF.